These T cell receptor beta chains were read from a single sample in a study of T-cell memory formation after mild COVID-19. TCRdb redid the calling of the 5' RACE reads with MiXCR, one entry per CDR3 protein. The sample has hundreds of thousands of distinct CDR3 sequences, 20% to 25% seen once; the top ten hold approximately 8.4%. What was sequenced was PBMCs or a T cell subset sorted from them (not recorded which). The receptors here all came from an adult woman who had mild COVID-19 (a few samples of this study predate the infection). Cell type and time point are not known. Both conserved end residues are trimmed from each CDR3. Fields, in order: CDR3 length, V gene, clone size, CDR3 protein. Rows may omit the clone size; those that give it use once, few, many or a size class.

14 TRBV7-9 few ASSLAGVHKQGEQY
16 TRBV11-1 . ASSLVPGRELSYNEQF
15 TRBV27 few ASSTFLEGQGAYEQY
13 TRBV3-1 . ASSRLSPGPVQAF
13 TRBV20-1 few SPRRDGSFADTQY
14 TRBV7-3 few ASSLWLAGAGDTQY
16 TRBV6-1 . ASTNRLPTGPSRYEQY
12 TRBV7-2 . ASSPLGPGDEQY
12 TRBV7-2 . ASSLSQGIYGYT
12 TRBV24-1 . ATSDGGIPYEQY
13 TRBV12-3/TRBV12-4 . ASSPDQGGNQPQH
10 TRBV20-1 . SASPGNYGYT
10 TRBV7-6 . ASGDPAGEQY
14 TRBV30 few AWSRRTPGLLYGYT
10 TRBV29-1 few SVLDWNTEAF
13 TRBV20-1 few SARGKRGQQETQY
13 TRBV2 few ASIGAYPSTDTQY
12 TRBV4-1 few ASSQDERATEAF
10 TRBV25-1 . ASSEFGLTQY
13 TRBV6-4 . ATALLAGTYNEQF
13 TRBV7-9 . ASSLGLAGVGTQY
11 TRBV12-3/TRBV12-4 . ASSWGGDYGYT
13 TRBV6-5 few ASSYSYRGGHEQY
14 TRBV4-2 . ASSQDLAAIYNEQF
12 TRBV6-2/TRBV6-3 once ASSRTSGLEEQY
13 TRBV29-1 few SVEGRTGALYEQY
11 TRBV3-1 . ASSQAFRGEQY
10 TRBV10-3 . AISEIGNTIY
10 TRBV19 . ASRTGSETQY
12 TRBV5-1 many ASSLGQENTEAF
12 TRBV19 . ASSPDRVWETQY